This T cell receptor (beta chain) was retrieved from a study of blood T cell repertoires in COVID-19. The table came from immunoSEQ multiplex PCR; TCRdb's copy has only in-frame clones and leaves some out. There are around 110,000 clones in the sample; 82% occur only once, and 6.5% to 10% lies in the top ten. CDR3 length: 12 residues. With 6 bases removed from V and 11 bases from J, the gap between germline ends came to 11 bases. Germline-derived CDR1 and CDR2 are MDHEN and SYDVKM. The rearrangement uses TRBV28 and TRBJ1-6, with D uncertain. Sequenced: peripheral blood. The sequence was collected from a man in his 70s with acute or convalescent COVID-19. CDR3 coding DNA: TGTGCCAGCAGCAGTCAGCGGCCACCCCTCCACTTT. This gives the protein CASSSQRPPLHF.